Listed below are T cell receptor beta chains from one sample, sequenced in a study of blood T cell repertoires in COVID-19. Profiling relied on immunoSEQ multiplex PCR, and the TCRdb table lists in-frame clones only, not all of them. The sample carries about 64,000 clones, more than 75% recorded once. The sequenced sample consisted of PBMCs or T cells enriched from blood (not recorded which). The receptor source for this set is a woman in her 40s who had recovered from COVID-19. CDR3s include the opening cysteine and the closing phenylalanine or tryptophan. The order of the fields is V gene, D gene, clone size, J gene, CDR3 protein, CDR3 DNA. D genes are given only for firm matches. The listing skips clone size in some rows; elsewhere it reads once, few, many or a size class.

v_gene: TRBV7-6
d_gene: TRBD1
abundance: NA
j_gene: TRBJ1-6
CDR3aa: CASSLLGQGGSNSPLHF
CDR3nt: TGTGCCAGCAGCTTACTTGGACAGGGAGGTTCTAATTCACCCCTCCACTTT

v_gene: TRBV11-2
d_gene: NA
abundance: NA
j_gene: TRBJ1-2
CDR3aa: CASWQINYGYTF
CDR3nt: TGTGCCAGCTGGCAGATTAACTATGGCTACACCTTC

v_gene: TRBV4-1
d_gene: NA
abundance: once
j_gene: TRBJ2-5
CDR3aa: CASSLLTEETQYF
CDR3nt: TGCGCCAGCAGCCTATTGACAGAAGAGACCCAGTACTTC

v_gene: TRBV7-9
d_gene: NA
abundance: once
j_gene: TRBJ1-6
CDR3aa: CASSLSGYNSPLHF
CDR3nt: TGTGCCAGCAGCTTAAGCGGTTACAATTCACCCCTCCACTTT

v_gene: TRBV5-1
d_gene: TRBD2
abundance: NA
j_gene: TRBJ2-7
CDR3aa: CASSGGLAGFSYEQYF
CDR3nt: TGCGCCAGCAGCGGCGGACTAGCGGGGTTCTCCTACGAGCAGTACTTC

v_gene: TRBV5-5
d_gene: NA
abundance: NA
j_gene: TRBJ1-6
CDR3aa: CASSYFRDNNSPLHF
CDR3nt: TGTGCCAGCAGCTATTTTCGGGACAACAATTCACCCCTCCACTTT

v_gene: TRBV5-1
d_gene: NA
abundance: NA
j_gene: TRBJ2-7
CDR3aa: CASSLDYRGKQYF
CDR3nt: TGCGCCAGCAGCTTGGACTATCGCGGTAAGCAGTACTTC

v_gene: TRBV5-8
d_gene: TRBD1
abundance: NA
j_gene: TRBJ1-4
CDR3aa: CASSSGQGPRTDEKLFF
CDR3nt: TGTGCCAGCAGCTCAGGACAGGGCCCCCGGACGGATGAAAAACTGTTTTTT

v_gene: TRBV6-5
d_gene: NA
abundance: NA
j_gene: TRBJ1-3
CDR3aa: CASRRGGLGNTIYF
CDR3nt: TGTGCCAGCAGGCGGGGGGGGTTAGGAAACACCATATATTTT

v_gene: TRBV5-4
d_gene: NA
abundance: NA
j_gene: TRBJ1-1
CDR3aa: CASSGRTGTEAFF
CDR3nt: TGTGCCAGCAGTGGTAGGACTGGCACTGAAGCTTTCTTT